A selection of T cell receptor beta chains follows, all from one sample in a study of beta chain features in type 1 diabetes. Using immunoSEQ multiplex PCR, the repertoire was profiled, and TCRdb retains in-frame clones only, with some absent. The profile covers around 200,000 clones, with less than 15% appearing a single time and 0.62% taken by the ten largest. Sequencing input: central memory CD4+ T cells from blood. The receptors were sampled from a woman between 18 and 30 years old in good health. The CDR3 runs from the conserved cysteine through the conserved F or W. The D gene is left open where the match is weak. Clone size is stated in some rows and not others, as once, few, many or a class when expanded.

D gene | clone size | J gene | V gene | CDR3 protein | CDR3 DNA
TRBD2 | few | TRBJ2-7 | TRBV7-9 | CASSFGGVLYEQYF | TGTGCCAGCAGCTTCGGGGGGGTTCTCTACGAGCAGTACTTC
NA | few | TRBJ2-1 | TRBV4-3 | CASSPYPPGGLNNEQFF | TGCGCCAGCAGCCCCTATCCCCCCGGTGGGCTTAACAATGAGCAGTTCTTC
NA | few | TRBJ2-4 | TRBV27 | CASSFRGKANIQYF | TGTGCCAGCAGTTTCCGCGGGAAGGCGAACATTCAGTACTTC
NA | NA | TRBJ1-3 | TRBV9 | CASSVKAGRNTIYF | TGTGCCAGCAGCGTAAAGGCAGGGCGAAACACCATATATTTT
NA | NA | TRBJ1-2 | TRBV18 | CASSPGQDNGYTF | TGTGCCAGCTCACCAGGTCAGGACAATGGCTACACCTTC
NA | few | TRBJ1-2 | TRBV10-3 | CAISESGRPDYGYTF | TGTGCCATCAGTGAGTCTGGCAGGCCTGACTATGGCTACACCTTC
NA | few | TRBJ1-1 | TRBV29-1 | CSVPKTGQGRAFF | TGCAGCGTTCCAAAGACAGGACAAGGTCGAGCTTTCTTT
NA | NA | TRBJ1-1 | TRBV5-1 | CASSLSQVGNTEAFF | TGCGCCAGCAGCTTGTCTCAGGTTGGGAACACTGAAGCTTTCTTT
NA | NA | TRBJ2-3 | TRBV4-3 | CASSQGRPFSTDTQYF | TGCGCCAGCAGCCAAGGGCGGCCTTTTAGCACAGATACGCAGTATTTT
NA | few | TRBJ1-1 | TRBV2 | CASSVTQTEAFF | TGTGCCAGCAGTGTGACACAAACTGAAGCTTTCTTT
TRBD1 | few | TRBJ2-7 | TRBV5-1 | CASRWGQAASHEQYF | TGCGCCAGCAGATGGGGACAGGCTGCGTCTCACGAGCAGTACTTC
TRBD1 | NA | TRBJ1-1 | TRBV2 | CASSYTGGGTEAFF | TGTGCCAGCTCCTACACAGGGGGCGGTACTGAAGCTTTCTTT
NA | NA | TRBJ1-2 | TRBV28 | CASKGGPLPYGYTF | TGTGCCAGCAAGGGAGGGCCGCTCCCCTATGGCTACACCTTC
TRBD2 | NA | TRBJ2-7 | TRBV5-1 | CASSTTSGGTYEQYF | TGCGCCAGCAGCACAACTAGCGGAGGGACCTACGAGCAGTACTTC
NA | few | TRBJ1-4 | TRBV27 | CASSSLQGYEKLFF | TGTGCCAGCAGTTCCCTACAGGGTTATGAAAAACTGTTTTTT
NA | few | TRBJ2-4 | TRBV28 | CASNARTSSKNIQYF | TGTGCCAGCAACGCACGGACTTCTTCCAAAAACATTCAGTACTTC
NA | NA | TRBJ1-1 | TRBV5-5 | CASSLEGQRHTEAFF | TGTGCCAGCAGCTTGGAAGGACAGAGACACACTGAAGCTTTCTTT
TRBD2 | NA | TRBJ2-5 | TRBV11-2 | CASSLRQAGVETQYF | TGTGCCAGCAGCTTAAGGCAGGCGGGAGTTGAGACCCAGTACTTC
TRBD2 | NA | TRBJ2-1 | TRBV11-2 | CASSFFGGGNEQFF | TGTGCCAGCAGCTTCTTTGGCGGGGGTAATGAGCAGTTCTTC
TRBD2 | few | TRBJ2-5 | TRBV4-2 | CASSQERVAGGETQYF | TGTGCCAGCAGCCAAGAGAGGGTAGCGGGAGGGGAGACCCAGTACTTC
TRBD2 | many | TRBJ2-7 | TRBV27 | CASSRLAGSTYEQYF | TGTGCCAGCAGTAGGCTAGCGGGATCTACCTACGAGCAGTACTTC
TRBD1 | NA | TRBJ2-5 | TRBV4-2 | CASSQDGTGPQETQYF | TGTGCCAGCAGCCAAGATGGGACAGGGCCCCAAGAGACCCAGTACTTC
TRBD1 | few | TRBJ2-5 | TRBV6-5 | CASRPGTGGQETQYF | TGTGCCAGCAGACCCGGGACAGGGGGCCAAGAGACCCAGTACTTC
NA | few | TRBJ2-7 | TRBV15 | CATSRGGGPSEQYF | TGTGCCACCAGCAGAGGTGGAGGCCCCTCCGAGCAGTACTTC
TRBD1 | few | TRBJ1-2 | TRBV30 | CAWGQAQVRGYTF | TGTGCCTGGGGACAGGCTCAAGTCCGTGGCTACACCTTC
NA | NA | TRBJ2-2 | TRBV2 | CASSGDTTGELFF | TGTGCCAGCAGTGGGGACACCACCGGGGAGCTGTTTTTT
TRBD2 | NA | TRBJ2-3 | TRBV29-1 | CSVESAGERDTQYF | TGCAGCGTTGAATCAGCGGGAGAACGAGATACGCAGTATTTT
TRBD1 | NA | TRBJ2-2 | TRBV5-1 | CASSEWTGLTGELFF | TGCGCCAGCAGCGAATGGACAGGGCTCACCGGGGAGCTGTTTTTT
NA | NA | TRBJ1-1 | TRBV6-5 | CASTGGRTEAFF | TGTGCCAGCACGGGGGGGCGGACTGAAGCTTTCTTT
NA | NA | TRBJ2-7 | TRBV4-2 | CASSQGSSYDSYEQYF | TGTGCCAGCAGCCAAGGGTCGAGTTACGACTCCTACGAGCAGTACTTC
TRBD1 | few | TRBJ2-2 | TRBV7-9 | CASSFPGTGTGELFF | TGTGCCAGCAGCTTCCCCGGGACAGGCACCGGGGAGCTGTTTTTT
TRBD1 | NA | TRBJ2-7 | TRBV18 | CASSGPGTGGHEQYF | TGTGCCAGCTCAGGGCCCGGGACAGGGGGCCACGAGCAGTACTTC
TRBD2 | NA | TRBJ2-5 | TRBV7-9 | CASSLGGSGSYPETQYF | TGTGCCAGCAGCTTAGGCGGTAGCGGGAGTTATCCAGAGACCCAGTACTTC
NA | few | TRBJ1-2 | TRBV19 | CASRRTRSDYGYTF | TGTGCCAGTAGGCGGACAAGGTCTGACTATGGCTACACCTTC
NA | few | TRBJ1-5 | TRBV4-2 | CASSQEIGGRQPQHF | TGTGCCAGCAGCCAAGAAATCGGGGGGAGGCAGCCCCAGCATTTT
TRBD1 | NA | TRBJ1-1 | TRBV7-9 | CASSLGQGTEAFF | TGTGCCAGCAGCTTAGGACAGGGGACTGAAGCTTTCTTT
NA | few | TRBJ2-3 | TRBV6-5 | CASSYSRWFTDTQYF | TGTGCCAGCAGTTACTCGAGATGGTTCACAGATACGCAGTATTTT
TRBD2 | NA | TRBJ2-7 | TRBV29-1 | CSVERLAGRYEQYF | TGCAGCGTTGAGCGGCTAGCGGGAAGGTACGAGCAGTACTTC
NA | few | TRBJ1-2 | TRBV2 | CASMATEANYGYTF | TGTGCCAGCATGGCGACAGAGGCTAACTATGGCTACACCTTC
TRBD2 | NA | TRBJ2-3 | TRBV29-1 | CSVDSLAGGTDTQYF | TGCAGCGTTGATTCTCTAGCGGGAGGCACAGATACGCAGTATTTT